Listed here are 22 T cell receptor beta chains from one sample, sequenced in a study of blood T cell repertoires in COVID-19. Clones were sequenced by immunoSEQ multiplex PCR, and TCRdb holds only the in-frame ones, with some missing. The sample gives some 350,000 clones, about 88% of which show up once; 2.5% to 3.5% is in the top ten. Material for sequencing was peripheral blood. The receptors here all came from a human donor in a cohort sampled during active COVID-19.

J is TRBJ2-1 and V is TRBV28, with TRBD1 identical over 8 bases. With V trimmed by 5 bases and J by 10 bases, 4 bases remained unmatched. Germline V gene lookup returns CDR1 MDHEN and CDR2 SYDVKM. The length of the CDR3 is 12 residues. The CDR3 protein is CASSPGGSEQFF. The CDR3 DNA sequence: TGTGCCAGCAGTCCAGGGGGCAGCGAGCAGTTCTTC.

This chain uses TRBV4-2 with TRBJ2-3; 7 nucleotides match TRBD2. Germline V lookup: CDR1 LGHNA, CDR2 YNFKEQ. The CDR3 totals 18 residues. After removal of 3 bases from V and 0 bases from J, the junction contained 12 bases not matched to a gene. Here the CDR3 reads CASSQEGPSGPSTDTQYF. The DNA of the CDR3 is TGTGCCAGCAGCCAGGAGGGACCTAGCGGCCCTAGCACAGATACGCAGTATTTT.

This sequence joins TRBV2 and TRBJ2-1; 15 bases map to TRBD2. Looked up from germline, CDR1 is SNHLY and CDR2 is FYNNEI. The CDR3 is 15 residues long. V lost 6 bases and J lost 10; bases outside the gene matches: 7. In DNA form, the CDR3 reads TGTGCCAGCAGCGGACGGACTAGCGGGAGGGCCGAGCAGTTCTTC. This codes for CASSGRTSGRAEQFF.

This clone was detected once. The CDR3 DNA reads as TGTGCCAGCAGCTGGTGGGACAGGGTCGACGGGGAGCTGTTTTTT. Its protein product is CASSWWDRVDGELFF. This chain joins TRBV5-4 and TRBJ2-2; 9 nucleotides agree with TRBD1. This CDR3 is 15 amino acids long. Germline CDR1 is SGHNT and CDR2 is YYREEE (reference sequence). J gave up 7 bases and V 3 bases, and 7 bases lay outside the gene matches. The full variable domain, completed using reference TRBV5-4 and TRBJ2-2, is ETGVTQSPTHLIKTRGQQVTLRCSSQSGHNTVSWYQQALGQGPQFIFQYYREEENGRGNFPPRFSGLQFPNYSSELNVNALELDDSALYLCASSWWDRVDGELFFGEGSRLTVL.

This chain links TRBV5-1 with TRBJ2-1; TRBD1 aligns across 10 bases. The CDR3 covers 15 residues. Germline V gene data show CDR1 as SGHRS and CDR2 as YFSETQ. V gave up 3 bases and J gave up 5 bases; unmatched junction bases: 5. The CDR3 reads CASSSLTGGNNEQFF. CDR3 nucleotide sequence: TGCGCCAGCAGCTCTCTGACAGGGGGCAACAATGAGCAGTTCTTC.

The gene calls are TRBV5-1 and TRBJ1-1; D is possibly TRBD1 (6 bases). The CDR3 loop spans 13 amino acids. V lost 2 bases and J 4 bases, leaving 9 bases between the germline ends. Germline V lookup: CDR1 SGHRS, CDR2 YFSETQ. This chain's CDR3 is CASSFGGATEAFF. The CDR3 DNA follows: TGCGCCAGCAGCTTCGGGGGGGCCACTGAAGCTTTCTTT.

The chain uses TRBV3-1 (or the pseudogene TRBV3-2) and TRBJ2-7, with D perhaps TRBD1 (7 bases). The V gene's germline CDR1 is LGHDT and CDR2 YNNKEL (reference sequence). The CDR3 spans 16 residues. V lost 1 base to trimming and J lost 3 bases, with 16 bases between them. The CDR3 sequence: CASSQGRQGGNYEQYF. CDR3 bases: TGTGCCAGCAGCCAAGGGAGACAGGGAGGTAACTACGAGCAGTACTTC.

This rearrangement joins TRBV6-1 to TRBJ1-4, with a tentative D call TRBD1 (5 bases). The germline gives CDR1 MNHNS, CDR2 SASEGT. The CDR3 is made up of 14 amino acids. The V end lost 3 bases, the J end lost 3 bases, and 8 bases lay between the germline ends. The CDR3 is CASSEGQANEKLFF. DNA of the CDR3: TGTGCCAGCAGTGAGGGGCAGGCTAATGAAAAACTGTTTTTT.

The gene calls are TRBV30 and TRBJ1-1; 7 bases map to TRBD1. The CDR3 is 13 amino acids. Trimming removed 4 bases from V and 1 base from J; junction bases left unmatched: 3. Germline-derived CDR1 and CDR2 are GTSNPN and SVGIG (reference sequence). CDR3 nucleotide sequence: TGTGCCTGGACTCAGGGGGGGAACACTGAAGCTTTCTTT. This codes for CAWTQGGNTEAFF. Full variable domain (rest looked up from reference TRBV30 and TRBJ1-1): SQTIHQWPATLVQPVGSPLSLECTVEGTSNPNLYWYRQAAGRGLQLLFYSVGIGQISSEVPQNLSASRPQDRQFILSSKKLLLSDSGFYLCAWTQGGNTEAFFGQGTRLTVV.

The CDR3 DNA reads as TGTGCCAGCAGTTTTCTCTACACAGATACGCAGTATTTT. This gives the protein CASSFLYTDTQYF. The gene calls are TRBV28 and TRBJ2-3; D remains unclear. There are 13 residues in the CDR3. Trimming removed 3 bases at V and 2 bases at J, with 6 bases between. The germline gives CDR1 MDHEN, CDR2 SYDVKM. The variable domain in full, completed from reference TRBV28 and TRBJ2-3, reads DVKVTQSSRYLVKRTGEKVFLECVQDMDHENMFWYRQDPGLGLRLIYFSYDVKMKEKGDIPEGYSVSREKKERFSLILESASTNQTSMYLCASSFLYTDTQYFGPGTRLTVL.

The J gene is TRBJ2-1, the V gene TRBV11-3, with TRBD2 matching over 10 bases. The germline V gene has CDR1 SGHNT and CDR2 YENEEA. The CDR3 is 15 residues long. V gave up 5 bases and J gave up 3 bases; unmatched junction bases: 4. The CDR3 here is CASSPTSGVYNEQFF. As DNA, the CDR3 is TGTGCCAGCAGCCCTACTAGCGGGGTCTACAATGAGCAGTTCTTC.

This rearrangement joins TRBV10-3 to TRBJ1-5; TRBD1 is a possible D gene (6 bases). Germline CDR1 and CDR2: ENHRY and SYGVKD. V lost 0 bases and J lost 6, with 12 bases in between. The CDR3 is 15 amino acids. The CDR3 bases are TGTGCCATCAGTGAGTCGGTACAGGGCGGTCAGCCCCAGCATTTT. Residues: CAISESVQGGQPQHF.

The V call is TRBV25-1, the J call TRBJ2-7; TRBD1 matches 9 bases. Germline V lookup: CDR1 MGHDK, CDR2 SYGVNS. This CDR3 spans 14 amino acids. J was trimmed by 4 bases and V by 7 bases; bases with no gene match: 8. CDR3 nucleotides: TGTGCCAGCACCGGGGACAGGGCGCCTTACGAGCAGTACTTC. It yields the protein CASTGDRAPYEQYF.

V gene TRBV7-9 combines with J gene TRBJ1-2, with D unresolved. CDR3 length: 11 residues. The germline V gene encodes CDR1 SEHNR and CDR2 FQNEAQ (reference sequence). The V and J ends lost 3 bases and 5 bases respectively, with 4 bases between them. The CDR3 region is CASSLSYGYTF. In DNA, the CDR3 is TGTGCCAGCAGCTTGTCATATGGCTACACCTTC.

The chain recombines TRBV13 with TRBJ2-5; TRBD1 agrees at 8 bases. The CDR3 is made up of 17 amino acids. The V gene's germline CDR1 is PRHDT and CDR2 FYEKMQ (reference sequence). The ends lost 5 bases at V and 6 bases at J; junction bases unmatched: 17. This chain's CDR3 is CASSPTPLATGAKTQYF. CDR3 sequence (DNA): TGTGCCAGCAGCCCCACCCCCCTGGCGACAGGGGCGAAGACCCAGTACTTC.

The chain recombines TRBV3-1 (or the pseudogene TRBV3-2) with TRBJ1-1, with a tentative D call TRBD1 (6 bases). CDR1 and CDR2 (germline): LGHDT, YNNKEL (reference sequence). CDR3 length: 16 residues. The V end lost 0 bases, the J end lost 4 bases, and 15 bases lay between the germline ends. CDR3 region: CASSQEPGARGTEAFF. The CDR3 coding sequence is TGTGCCAGCAGCCAAGAGCCAGGGGCGCGCGGCACTGAAGCTTTCTTT.

This clone appeared a single time. V gene TRBV7-9 combines with J gene TRBJ1-1, with 9 bases identical to TRBD1. J was trimmed by 5 bases and V by 3 bases; bases with no gene match: 4. There are 14 residues in the CDR3. Germline V gene sequence: CDR1 SEHNR, CDR2 FQNEAQ (reference sequence). The CDR3 reads CASSFGQGNTEAFF. The CDR3 DNA reads as TGTGCCAGCAGCTTCGGACAGGGGAATACTGAAGCTTTCTTT.

This clone has only a few counts. The chain uses TRBV6-4 and TRBJ2-3, with D possibly TRBD2 on 6 matching bases. V was shortened by 4 bases and J by 3 bases, with 8 bases between the two germline ends. This CDR3 contains 13 residues. Germline CDR1 reads MRHNA; CDR2 reads SNTAGT. CDR3 DNA sequence: TGTGCCAGCAGTGCCGGGACTACAGATACGCAGTATTTT. Residues: CASSAGTTDTQYF.

The chain has TRBV2 and TRBJ1-1; D gene uncertain. The CDR3 has 12 residues. The V and J ends lost 2 bases and 5 bases respectively, with 6 bases between them. The germline CDR1 and CDR2 sequences are SNHLY and FYNNEI. The CDR3 sequence: CASSEISTEAFF. CDR3 bases: TGTGCCAGCAGTGAAATTAGTACTGAAGCTTTCTTT.

The V call is TRBV5-4, the J call TRBJ1-2, with 7 bases matching TRBD1. The trim removed 4 bases at V and 0 bases at J, leaving 9 bases unmatched. CDR1 SGHNT and CDR2 YYREEE come from the germline V gene (reference sequence). CDR3 length equals 16 residues. The CDR3 protein is CASSGTPGQTNYGYTF. DNA for the CDR3: TGTGCCAGCAGCGGAACTCCGGGACAGACTAACTATGGCTACACCTTC.

The DNA of the CDR3 is TGTGCCAGCAGCGCCCAAGGGGGTATCCAGTACTTC. Translated: CASSAQGGIQYF. The chain joins TRBV7-9 to TRBJ2-5; a possible D gene is TRBD1 (6 bases). V was trimmed by 5 bases and J by 10 bases, leaving 14 bases between them. The CDR3 covers 12 residues. Germline CDR1 reads SEHNR; CDR2 reads FQNEAQ (reference sequence).

This clone came up once. The CDR3 DNA reads TGTGCCAGCAGCGTAGGACAGGGGGCGAGGCGTGAGCAGTTCTTC. Translated: CASSVGQGARREQFF. The rearrangement links TRBV9 to TRBJ2-1; 10 bases map to TRBD1. Germline CDR1 is SGDLS and CDR2 is YYNGEE. The CDR3 length is 15 residues. The V gene end was trimmed by 0 bases and the J gene end by 9 bases; junction bases not matched to a gene: 6.